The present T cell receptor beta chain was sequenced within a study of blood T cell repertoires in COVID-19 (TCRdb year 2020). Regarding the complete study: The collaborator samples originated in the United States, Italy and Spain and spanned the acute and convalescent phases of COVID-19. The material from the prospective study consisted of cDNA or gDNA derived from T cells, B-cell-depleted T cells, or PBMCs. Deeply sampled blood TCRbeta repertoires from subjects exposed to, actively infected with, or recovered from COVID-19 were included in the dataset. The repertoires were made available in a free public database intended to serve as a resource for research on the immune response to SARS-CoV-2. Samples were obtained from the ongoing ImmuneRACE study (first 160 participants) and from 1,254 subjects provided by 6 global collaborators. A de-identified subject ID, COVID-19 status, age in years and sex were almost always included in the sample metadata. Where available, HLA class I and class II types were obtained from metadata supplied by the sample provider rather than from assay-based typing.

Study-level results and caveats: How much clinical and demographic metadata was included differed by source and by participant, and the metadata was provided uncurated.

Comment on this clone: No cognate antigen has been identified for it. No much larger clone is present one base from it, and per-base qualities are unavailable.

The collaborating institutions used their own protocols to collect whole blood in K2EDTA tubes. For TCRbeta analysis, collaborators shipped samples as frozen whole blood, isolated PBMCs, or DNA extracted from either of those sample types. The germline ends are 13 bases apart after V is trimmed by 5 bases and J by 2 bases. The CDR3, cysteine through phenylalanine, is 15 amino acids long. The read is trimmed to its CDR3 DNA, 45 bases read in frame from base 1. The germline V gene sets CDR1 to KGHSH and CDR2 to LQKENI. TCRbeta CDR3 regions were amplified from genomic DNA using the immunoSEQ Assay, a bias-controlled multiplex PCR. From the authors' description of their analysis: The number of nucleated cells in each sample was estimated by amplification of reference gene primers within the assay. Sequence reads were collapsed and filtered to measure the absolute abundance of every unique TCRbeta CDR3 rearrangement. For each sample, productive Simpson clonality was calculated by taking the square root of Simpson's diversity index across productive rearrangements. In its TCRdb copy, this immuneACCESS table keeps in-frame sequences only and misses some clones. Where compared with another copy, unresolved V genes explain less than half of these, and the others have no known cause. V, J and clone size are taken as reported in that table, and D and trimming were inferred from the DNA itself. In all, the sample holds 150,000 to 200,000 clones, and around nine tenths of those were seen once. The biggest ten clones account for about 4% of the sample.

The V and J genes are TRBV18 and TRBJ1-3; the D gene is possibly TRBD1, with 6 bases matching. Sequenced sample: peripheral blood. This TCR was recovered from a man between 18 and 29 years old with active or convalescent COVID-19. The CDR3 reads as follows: CASSRVQGPGNTIYF. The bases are TGTGCCAGCTCAAGAGTACAGGGTCCTGGAAACACCATATATTTT. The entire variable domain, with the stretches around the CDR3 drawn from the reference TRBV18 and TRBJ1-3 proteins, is NAGVMQNPRHLVRRRGQEARLRCSPMKGHSHVYWYRQLPEEGLKFMVYLQKENIIDESGMPKERFSAEFPKEGPSILRIQQVVRGDSAAYFCASSRVQGPGNTIYFGEGSWLTVV.